The rows below give T cell receptor beta chains drawn from one sample of a study of blood T cell repertoires in COVID-19. TCRdb's table, derived via immunoSEQ multiplex PCR, lists solely in-frame clones and lacks some. The sample contains about 200,000 clones, around 82% of which appear only once. Sequencing was performed on PBMCs or T cells enriched from blood (not recorded which). The receptors originated from a woman aged 40 to 50 with acute COVID-19. Both conserved end residues are part of each CDR3. D genes are given only for firm matches. The size of a clone is reported for some rows only, either as once, few or many, or as a class for expanded clones.

abundance	v_gene	j_gene	d_gene	CDR3aa	CDR3nt
many	TRBV7-2	TRBJ1-5	NA	CASSRYRDQPQHF	TGTGCCAGCAGCAGGTACAGGGACCAGCCCCAGCATTTT
NA	TRBV18	TRBJ1-4	NA	CASSWVGGEKLFF	TGTGCCAGCTCATGGGTCGGGGGTGAAAAACTGTTTTTT
NA	TRBV19	TRBJ1-1	NA	CASSIDSASGGERAFF	TGTGCCAGTAGTATAGATTCTGCTTCCGGGGGGGAACGCGCTTTCTTT
NA	TRBV6-5	TRBJ2-7	NA	CASSYPQVPEQYF	TGTGCCAGCAGTTACCCACAGGTCCCCGAGCAGTACTTC
NA	TRBV27	TRBJ1-5	TRBD1	CASSWTGNQPQHF	TGTGCCAGCAGTTGGACAGGGAATCAGCCCCAGCATTTT
NA	TRBV19	TRBJ1-1	NA	CASSISGNTEAFF	TGTGCCAGTAGTATTTCAGGGAACACTGAAGCTTTCTTT
NA	TRBV30	TRBJ1-6	NA	CAWSVGDNSPLHF	TGTGCCTGGAGTGTAGGGGATAATTCACCCCTCCACTTT
NA	TRBV14	TRBJ1-2	NA	CASSQDLAGHGYTF	TGTGCCAGCAGCCAAGATCTCGCAGGGCATGGCTACACCTTC
NA	TRBV5-1	TRBJ2-1	TRBD2	CASSLGTSERGEQFF	TGCGCCAGCAGCTTGGGGACTAGCGAACGGGGTGAGCAGTTCTTC
NA	TRBV28	TRBJ1-5	NA	CASSPDGVRPQHF	TGTGCCAGCAGTCCGGACGGGGTTCGGCCCCAGCATTTT
few	TRBV7-8	TRBJ2-7	TRBD2	CASSLGTSGSEQYF	TGTGCCAGCAGCTTAGGGACTAGCGGGAGCGAGCAGTACTTC
few	TRBV30	TRBJ1-6	NA	CAWSVGGVDSPLHF	TGTGCCTGGAGTGTCGGAGGGGTGGATTCACCCCTCCACTTT
few	TRBV2	TRBJ1-4	TRBD1	CASSYAGQGRSEKLFF	TGTGCCAGCAGCTATGCGGGACAGGGTCGGAGTGAAAAACTGTTTTTT
NA	TRBV6-4	TRBJ1-1	NA	CASSSGGSADRTEAFF	TGTGCCAGCTCGAGCGGAGGGAGTGCAGATCGGACTGAAGCTTTCTTT
NA	TRBV5-1	TRBJ1-1	NA	CASSLGAGGTEAFF	TGCGCCAGCAGCTTGGGGGCAGGAGGAACTGAAGCTTTCTTT
NA	TRBV30	TRBJ2-3	NA	CAWSAYGDTQYF	TGTGCCTGGAGTGCATACGGGGATACGCAGTATTTT
NA	TRBV5-1	TRBJ1-3	NA	CASSLEQSSGNTIYF	TGCGCCAGCAGCCTGGAACAGAGCTCTGGAAACACCATATATTTT
once	TRBV3-1/TRBV3-2	TRBJ2-7	NA	CASSQVRAYEQYF	TGTGCCAGCAGCCAAGTCCGCGCCTACGAGCAGTACTTC
NA	TRBV2	TRBJ1-1	NA	CASSLRWNTEAFF	TGTGCCAGCAGTCTCAGGTGGAACACTGAAGCTTTCTTT
NA	TRBV28	TRBJ1-1	NA	CASSSFTEAFF	TGTGCCAGCAGCTCCTTCACTGAAGCTTTCTTT
NA	TRBV7-8	TRBJ1-2	NA	CASSLAPAQAGYTF	TGTGCCAGCAGCTTAGCCCCCGCGCAAGCCGGCTACACCTTC
NA	TRBV11-2	TRBJ2-1	TRBD1	CASSLADRVVYNEQFF	TGTGCCAGCAGCTTAGCGGACAGGGTTGTATACAATGAGCAGTTCTTC
NA	TRBV29-1	TRBJ2-1	TRBD2	CSVRTSGINEQFF	TGCAGCGTGCGGACTAGCGGGATCAATGAGCAGTTCTTC
NA	TRBV5-1	TRBJ2-6	TRBD1	CASSSPDRVGHSGANVLTF	TGCGCCAGCAGCTCACCGGACAGGGTGGGACACTCTGGGGCCAACGTCCTGACTTTC
many	TRBV6-5	TRBJ2-1	NA	CASSYLTGEQFF	TGTGCCAGCAGTTATCTCACCGGTGAGCAGTTCTTC
NA	TRBV19	TRBJ1-5	NA	CASSIRFWASNQPQHF	TGTGCCAGTAGTATCCGGTTCTGGGCAAGCAATCAGCCCCAGCATTTT
NA	TRBV30	TRBJ2-7	NA	CAWSIEGPYEQYF	TGTGCCTGGAGCATCGAGGGCCCCTACGAGCAGTACTTC
NA	TRBV6-5	TRBJ1-1	TRBD1	CASSSGTGREAFF	TGTGCCAGCAGTTCCGGGACAGGGCGTGAAGCTTTCTTT
NA	TRBV27	TRBJ2-6	NA	CASSLGGPGTSYSGANVLTF	TGTGCCAGCAGTTTAGGGGGACCCGGGACAAGCTACTCTGGGGCCAACGTCCTGACTTTC
NA	TRBV28	TRBJ2-6	NA	CASRKTGLPNVLTF	TGTGCCAGCAGAAAAACAGGGTTGCCCAACGTCCTGACTTTC
NA	TRBV5-1	TRBJ1-1	NA	CASSFSTGQTEAFF	TGCGCCAGCAGCTTCTCAACCGGACAGACTGAAGCTTTCTTT
NA	TRBV24-1	TRBJ2-2	TRBD1	CATSDWTGGGTGELFF	TGTGCCACCAGTGATTGGACAGGGGGTGGAACCGGGGAGCTGTTTTTT
NA	TRBV4-3	TRBJ1-2	NA	CASSQDQDSWSYGYTF	TGCGCCAGCAGCCAAGACCAGGACAGCTGGAGCTATGGCTACACCTTC
NA	TRBV7-7	TRBJ2-3	TRBD1	CASSPTGVPTDTQYF	TGTGCTAGCAGTCCTACAGGGGTTCCGACAGATACGCAGTATTTT
NA	TRBV6-1	TRBJ1-2	NA	CASSEAWALRDGYTF	TGTGCCAGCAGTGAAGCGTGGGCCTTGAGGGATGGCTACACCTTC
few	TRBV27	TRBJ1-2	TRBD1	CASSPPDRAGYTF	TGTGCCAGCAGTCCCCCGGACAGGGCTGGCTACACCTTC
NA	TRBV4-2	TRBJ2-2	TRBD2	CASSQGRLAGVISSTGELFF	TGTGCCAGCAGCCAAGGTAGACTAGCGGGAGTTATATCGAGCACCGGGGAGCTGTTTTTT
NA	TRBV19	TRBJ1-1	NA	CASSMHQGPSNTEAFF	TGTGCCAGTAGTATGCACCAGGGGCCCTCGAACACTGAAGCTTTCTTT
NA	TRBV27	TRBJ1-2	TRBD1	CASSPYTTGNYGYTF	TGTGCCAGCAGTCCCTATACGACAGGGAACTATGGCTACACCTTC
NA	TRBV6-5	TRBJ2-4	NA	CASSPGLLAKNIQYF	TGTGCCAGCAGTCCCGGACTACTAGCCAAAAACATTCAGTACTTC